These 14 T cell receptor beta chains were all obtained from the same sample, sequenced in a study of identical twins. A single record per CDR3 protein comes from TCRdb applying MiXCR to the 5' RACE reads. The sample carries around 340,000 distinct CDR3 sequences, around 9% recorded once. Sequenced: naive T cells sorted from blood. The receptors here all came from a woman aged 45 to 65 in good health.

This clonotype appeared a few times. The V and J genes are TRBV11-2 and TRBJ2-5, with 10 bases fitting TRBD2. V was pared by 5 bases and J by 0 bases, with 6 bases of the junction left unmatched. Germline-derived CDR1 and CDR2 are SGHAT and FQNNGV. This CDR3 spans 16 amino acids. The CDR3 sequence: CASSTTSGKYQETQYF. The DNA of the CDR3 is TGTGCCAGCAGCACTACTAGCGGGAAGTACCAAGAGACCCAGTACTTC. Using reference TRBV11-2 and TRBJ2-5 for the parts outside the CDR3, the full variable domain is EAGVAQSPRYKIIEKRQSVAFWCNPISGHATLYWYQQILGQGPKLLIQFQNNGVVDDSQLPKDRFSAERLKGVDSTLKIQPAKLEDSAVYLCASSTTSGKYQETQYFGPGTRLLVL.

This clonotype was seen more than once but under ten times. The chain uses TRBV5-1 and TRBJ2-2, with D possibly being TRBD1 (6 bases). Germline V gives CDR1 SGHRS, CDR2 YFSETQ. V lost 4 bases, J lost 0 bases, and 13 bases lay in between. The CDR3 is 16 residues long. The CDR3 reads CASSQNTGTNTGELFF. The CDR3 coding sequence is TGCGCCAGCAGCCAGAATACAGGGACGAACACCGGGGAGCTGTTTTTT.

This clonotype showed up just a few times. This chain links TRBV15 with TRBJ2-1; D unclear. Germline loops: CDR1 LNHNV, CDR2 YYDKDF (reference sequence). V dropped 4 bases and J dropped 9 bases, with 13 bases sitting between them. This CDR3 has 13 residues. The CDR3 spells CATSTRGLGEQFF. The CDR3 DNA reads as TGTGCCACCAGCACCAGAGGCTTGGGTGAGCAGTTCTTC.

This chain uses TRBV10-3 with TRBJ2-1; TRBD2 aligns across 13 bases. The CDR3 has 17 amino acids. Germline assignment: CDR1 ENHRY and CDR2 SYGVKD. V shed 6 bases and J 5 bases; nucleotides not matched to a gene: 10. CDR3 coding DNA: TGTGCCATCAGAATAACTAGCGGGAGGGGTAACAACAATGAGCAGTTCTTC. Translated, it gives CAIRITSGRGNNNEQFF.

This clonotype was picked up many times. This chain connects TRBV29-1 to TRBJ2-7, with a weak D call TRBD2 (5 bases). CDR1 is SQVTM and CDR2 is ANQGSEA in the germline V gene. Trimming removed 4 bases at V and 2 bases at J, with 6 bases between. The CDR3 totals 11 residues. Here the CDR3 reads CSVGETYEQYF. The CDR3 DNA reads as TGCAGCGTTGGGGAGACCTACGAGCAGTACTTC.

Many counts were recorded for this clonotype. The chain combines TRBV19 with TRBJ2-1; weak D call: TRBD2 (5 bases). CDR1 is LNHDA and CDR2 is SQIVND in the germline V gene (reference sequence). CDR3 size: 14 residues. V was clipped by 8 bases and J by 2 bases, with 13 bases between them. CDR3 nucleotides: TGTGCCAGTCAGGACGGGAACACCTACAATGAGCAGTTCTTC. Protein sequence: CASQDGNTYNEQFF.

This clonotype has ten or more counts. The V and J genes are TRBV12-3 or TRBV12-4 and TRBJ2-2, with D tentatively TRBD2 (6 bases). This CDR3 is 16 amino acids long. Trimming took off 5 bases at V and 7 bases at J, with 20 bases between the two ends. CDR3 protein: CASSNTSPSSGGELFF. In nucleotides, the CDR3 is TGTGCCAGCAGTAACACTAGCCCTTCTTCGGGCGGGGAGCTGTTTTTT.

In this sample, this clonotype turned up a few times. This chain uses TRBV27 with TRBJ2-7, with D perhaps matching TRBD1 or TRBD2 (5 bases each). The germline V and J ends were trimmed by 2 bases and 3 bases, with 14 bases remaining between them. The CDR3 consists of 15 residues. Germline V gene data show CDR1 as MNHEY and CDR2 as SMNVEV (reference sequence). CDR3 sequence: CASSLRGPTFYEQYF. CDR3 bases: TGTGCCAGCAGTTTACGGGGACCTACTTTCTACGAGCAGTACTTC.

The J gene is TRBJ2-1, the V gene TRBV14; tentatively, D is TRBD1 (6 bases). The CDR3 is 14 residues long. V was cut by 1 base and J by 4 bases, with 8 bases left in between. Per germline, CDR1 SGHDN and CDR2 FVKESK. The CDR3 is CASSQVGGYNEQFF. CDR3 bases: TGTGCCAGCAGCCAAGTAGGGGGTTACAATGAGCAGTTCTTC.

This clonotype was observed many times. This rearrangement joins TRBV20-1 to TRBJ1-6; unclear D gene. Between the trimmed V and J ends, which lost 7 bases and 7 bases, there was a span of 14 bases. Germline CDR1 is DFQATT and CDR2 is SNEGSKA (reference sequence). The CDR3 is made up of 13 amino acids. CDR3 amino acids: CSVYRTENSPLHF. CDR3 DNA sequence: TGCAGTGTATATCGGACGGAGAATTCACCCCTCCACTTT.

There are many counts of this clonotype. The V and J genes are TRBV13 and TRBJ2-7; D remains ambiguous. V was clipped by 5 bases and J by 6 bases, with 14 bases between them. Germline values: CDR1 PRHDT, CDR2 FYEKMQ (reference sequence). CDR3 length: 13 residues. CDR3 coding DNA: TGTGCCAGCAGCCGATATAGGGAAAGCGAGCAGTACGTC. Amino acids: CASSRYRESEQYV.

This clonotype was counted between two and nine times. This rearrangement joins TRBV7-6 to TRBJ2-3, with D uncertain. Trimming stripped 1 base from V and 2 bases from J, with 13 bases between. Germline lookup yields CDR1 SGHVS and CDR2 FNYEAQ. The CDR3 is 16 residues long. The CDR3 DNA reads TGTGCCAGCAGCTTAGAAGGTGCGGAGCTCACAGATACGCAGTATTTT. Translation: CASSLEGAELTDTQYF.

The chain is built from TRBV11-2 and TRBJ2-1; 10 nucleotides match TRBD2. Germline CDR1 reads SGHAT; CDR2 reads FQNNGV. With 7 bases clipped from V and 4 bases from J, the junction kept 13 bases outside the gene matches. The CDR3 loop spans 17 amino acids. CDR3 residues: CASTPRGRLAGYNEQFF. The DNA for the CDR3 is TGTGCCAGCACCCCCCGAGGGCGACTAGCGGGTTACAATGAGCAGTTCTTC.

This clonotype showed up just a few times. The chain links TRBV6-2 or TRBV6-3 to TRBJ2-3; 7 bases are a match to TRBD2. Germline assignment: CDR1 MNHEY and CDR2 SVGEGT. The CDR3 consists of 12 residues. V lost 11 bases to trimming and J lost 6 bases; unmatched junction nucleotides: 8. The CDR3 DNA reads TGTGCCGGGAGCGGGGTCCGGGATACGCAGTATTTT. This gives the protein CAGSGVRDTQYF.